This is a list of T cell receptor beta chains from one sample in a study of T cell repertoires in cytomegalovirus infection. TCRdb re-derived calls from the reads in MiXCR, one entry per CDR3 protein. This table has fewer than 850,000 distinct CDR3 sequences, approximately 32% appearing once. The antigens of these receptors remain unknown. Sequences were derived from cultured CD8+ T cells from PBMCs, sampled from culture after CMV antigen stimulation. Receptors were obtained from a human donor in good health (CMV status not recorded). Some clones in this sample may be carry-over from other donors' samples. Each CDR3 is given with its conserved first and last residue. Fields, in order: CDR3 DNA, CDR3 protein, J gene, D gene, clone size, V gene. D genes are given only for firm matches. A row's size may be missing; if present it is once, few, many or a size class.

CDR3nt: TGTGCCAGCAGTTACCAGGGGGACATTCAGTACTTC; CDR3aa: CASSYQGDIQYF; j_gene: TRBJ2-4; d_gene: TRBD1; abundance: few; v_gene: TRBV6-2/TRBV6-3
CDR3nt: TGTGCCAGCAGCCTCGGGCCCGGGTACAATGAGCAGTTCTTC; CDR3aa: CASSLGPGYNEQFF; j_gene: TRBJ2-1; d_gene: -; abundance: -; v_gene: TRBV6-4
CDR3nt: TGTGCCAGCAGTTTAGAGACAGTTACGGATGGCTACACCTTC; CDR3aa: CASSLETVTDGYTF; j_gene: TRBJ1-2; d_gene: -; abundance: -; v_gene: TRBV12-3/TRBV12-4
CDR3nt: TGTGCCAGCAGTTTTGCGGAAAAGACCCAGTACTTC; CDR3aa: CASSFAEKTQYF; j_gene: TRBJ2-5; d_gene: -; abundance: -; v_gene: TRBV28
CDR3nt: TGTGCCAGCAGCCAAGGTCTTTATGGCAGGGGCTACACCTTC; CDR3aa: CASSQGLYGRGYTF; j_gene: TRBJ1-2; d_gene: -; abundance: -; v_gene: TRBV3-1
CDR3nt: TGTGCCAGCAGTGTCTCCGGGACACAGCGATACGAGCAGTACTTC; CDR3aa: CASSVSGTQRYEQYF; j_gene: TRBJ2-7; d_gene: -; abundance: -; v_gene: TRBV2
CDR3nt: TGTGCCAGCCTGGGGGGGTCTGCCCTCTCTGGGGCCAACGTCCTGACTTTC; CDR3aa: CASLGGSALSGANVLTF; j_gene: TRBJ2-6; d_gene: TRBD2; abundance: -; v_gene: TRBV9
CDR3nt: TGTGCCAGCAGCTCCCCAGTCAGGGGACGATACGAGCAGTACTTC; CDR3aa: CASSSPVRGRYEQYF; j_gene: TRBJ2-7; d_gene: -; abundance: -; v_gene: TRBV7-9
CDR3nt: TGTGCCAGCAGTTCTACAGGGGCAACTAATGAAAAACTGTTTTTT; CDR3aa: CASSSTGATNEKLFF; j_gene: TRBJ1-4; d_gene: TRBD1; abundance: -; v_gene: TRBV12-3/TRBV12-4
CDR3nt: TGTGCCAGCAGCCAAGATCCACCGGCAGATAGCAATCAGCCCCAGCATTTT; CDR3aa: CASSQDPPADSNQPQHF; j_gene: TRBJ1-5; d_gene: -; abundance: once; v_gene: TRBV3-1
CDR3nt: TGCGCCAGCAGCCAAGAAACCATCGGGACGCTCTCCTACAATGAGCAGTTCTTC; CDR3aa: CASSQETIGTLSYNEQFF; j_gene: TRBJ2-1; d_gene: -; abundance: -; v_gene: TRBV4-1
CDR3nt: TGTGCCAGCAGCTTGACAGGACTTGCAGGAAACACCATATATTTT; CDR3aa: CASSLTGLAGNTIYF; j_gene: TRBJ1-3; d_gene: -; abundance: -; v_gene: TRBV7-8
CDR3nt: TGTGCCACCAGTGTAGCAACCGGGGAGCTGTTTTTT; CDR3aa: CATSVATGELFF; j_gene: TRBJ2-2; d_gene: -; abundance: -; v_gene: TRBV24-1
CDR3nt: TGCAGTGCTTTAGGGGCGGGTACATTTTACAATGAGCAGTTCTTC; CDR3aa: CSALGAGTFYNEQFF; j_gene: TRBJ2-1; d_gene: -; abundance: -; v_gene: TRBV20-1
CDR3nt: TGTGCCAGTCTCGAGGGACAGGCCGGGTCCGACTATGGCTACACCTTC; CDR3aa: CASLEGQAGSDYGYTF; j_gene: TRBJ1-2; d_gene: TRBD1; abundance: few; v_gene: TRBV19
CDR3nt: TGTGCCAGCAGTACTGGCAGGCGTGATATTGGGACCGGGGAGCTGTTTTTT; CDR3aa: CASSTGRRDIGTGELFF; j_gene: TRBJ2-2; d_gene: -; abundance: few; v_gene: TRBV27
CDR3nt: TGTGCCAGCAGCCCGGGACACAATAGCAATCAGCCCCAGCATTTT; CDR3aa: CASSPGHNSNQPQHF; j_gene: TRBJ1-5; d_gene: -; abundance: many; v_gene: TRBV7-2
CDR3nt: TGTTCCAGGAGCTTAATGAGCCATGAACAGTTCTTC; CDR3aa: CSRSLMSHEQFF; j_gene: TRBJ2-1; d_gene: -; abundance: -; v_gene: TRBV7-2
CDR3nt: TGTGCCAGCAGCCTCCTAGCGGGGGGGTTTTTCTCCACAGATACGCAGTATTTT; CDR3aa: CASSLLAGGFFSTDTQYF; j_gene: TRBJ2-3; d_gene: TRBD2; abundance: -; v_gene: TRBV12-3/TRBV12-4
CDR3nt: TGTGCCAGCAGCCTATACCGGGACAGGGGCGCCACCGGGGAGCTGTTTTTT; CDR3aa: CASSLYRDRGATGELFF; j_gene: TRBJ2-2; d_gene: TRBD1; abundance: -; v_gene: TRBV7-9
CDR3nt: TGTGCCAGCAGTGCGTACCATGCAGGGGGCCTTGGCTACACCTTC; CDR3aa: CASSAYHAGGLGYTF; j_gene: TRBJ1-2; d_gene: TRBD1; abundance: once; v_gene: TRBV2
CDR3nt: TGTGCCAGCAGCTCCACCCCGAGGGGAGGCACCGGGGAGCTGTTTTTT; CDR3aa: CASSSTPRGGTGELFF; j_gene: TRBJ2-2; d_gene: -; abundance: -; v_gene: TRBV5-6
CDR3nt: TGTGCCAGCGTCCCGAGCCGGAATGGCTACACCTTC; CDR3aa: CASVPSRNGYTF; j_gene: TRBJ1-2; d_gene: -; abundance: -; v_gene: TRBV2
CDR3nt: TGCGCCAGCAGCCAAGAGGGACAGGGGGATTTGGGATATGGCTACACCTTC; CDR3aa: CASSQEGQGDLGYGYTF; j_gene: TRBJ1-2; d_gene: TRBD1; abundance: -; v_gene: TRBV4-3
CDR3nt: TGTGCCAGCAGTTGGGACAGCGAGGGCTACACCTTC; CDR3aa: CASSWDSEGYTF; j_gene: TRBJ1-2; d_gene: TRBD1; abundance: few; v_gene: TRBV6-6
CDR3nt: TGTGCCAGCAGCTTACTACGCAGGGACCAAAACATTCAGTACTTC; CDR3aa: CASSLLRRDQNIQYF; j_gene: TRBJ2-4; d_gene: -; abundance: few; v_gene: TRBV7-3
CDR3nt: TGTGCCAGCAGCTTAGCGCACAGGGCGGTACCCTACGAGCAGTACTTC; CDR3aa: CASSLAHRAVPYEQYF; j_gene: TRBJ2-7; d_gene: -; abundance: many; v_gene: TRBV7-9
CDR3nt: TGTGCCAGCAGCTTAGTGGAGGTCAGGCCGAACACTGAAGCTTTCTTT; CDR3aa: CASSLVEVRPNTEAFF; j_gene: TRBJ1-1; d_gene: -; abundance: -; v_gene: TRBV7-9
CDR3nt: TGTGCCAGCAGCCCTCGGGACAGGGGAGAGGGGGAGCTGTTTTTT; CDR3aa: CASSPRDRGEGELFF; j_gene: TRBJ2-2; d_gene: TRBD1; abundance: -; v_gene: TRBV5-8
CDR3nt: TGTGCCAGCAGTGAGCCGGGACACACGTTGGAGACAGATACGCAGTATTTT; CDR3aa: CASSEPGHTLETDTQYF; j_gene: TRBJ2-3; d_gene: -; abundance: few; v_gene: TRBV2
CDR3nt: TGTGCCAGCAGCTTAGACGACGCAGATACGCAGTATTTT; CDR3aa: CASSLDDADTQYF; j_gene: TRBJ2-3; d_gene: -; abundance: -; v_gene: TRBV11-3
CDR3nt: TGTGCCAGCAGTTTATCGTGGGGGGTCGAAGCTTTCTTT; CDR3aa: CASSLSWGVEAFF; j_gene: TRBJ1-1; d_gene: -; abundance: few; v_gene: TRBV27
CDR3nt: TGCAGTGCGTCCGGGGAGGGATCCTATGGCTACACCTTC; CDR3aa: CSASGEGSYGYTF; j_gene: TRBJ1-2; d_gene: -; abundance: few; v_gene: TRBV20-1
CDR3nt: TGTGCTAGCAGCTCCCGACTCGGGGGGCCGAACACCGGGGAGCTGTTTTTT; CDR3aa: CASSSRLGGPNTGELFF; j_gene: TRBJ2-2; d_gene: -; abundance: few; v_gene: TRBV7-7
CDR3nt: TGTGCCACCAGCAGAGAAAGTTACCTCTCCTACGAGCAGTACTTC; CDR3aa: CATSRESYLSYEQYF; j_gene: TRBJ2-7; d_gene: -; abundance: once; v_gene: TRBV15
CDR3nt: TGCAGTGCTAGGTCTCTTCTTAGCGCCGTCGGCGTCGAGACCCAGTACTTC; CDR3aa: CSARSLLSAVGVETQYF; j_gene: TRBJ2-5; d_gene: -; abundance: -; v_gene: TRBV20-1
CDR3nt: TGTGCCACCAGGGGCCCGTCGGACTATGGCTACACCTTC; CDR3aa: CATRGPSDYGYTF; j_gene: TRBJ1-2; d_gene: -; abundance: -; v_gene: TRBV24-1
CDR3nt: TGTGCCAGCAGCCCACAGACAGGGGCCGCCTACAATGAGCAGTTCTTC; CDR3aa: CASSPQTGAAYNEQFF; j_gene: TRBJ2-1; d_gene: TRBD1; abundance: few; v_gene: TRBV7-3
CDR3nt: TGTGCCAGCAGCCAGGGCAGTGCCAATTCACCCCTCCACTTT; CDR3aa: CASSQGSANSPLHF; j_gene: TRBJ1-6; d_gene: -; abundance: few; v_gene: TRBV4-2
CDR3nt: TGTGCCAGTAGTATGCACGCGGGGGGATCCTACAATGAGCAGTTCTTC; CDR3aa: CASSMHAGGSYNEQFF; j_gene: TRBJ2-1; d_gene: TRBD2; abundance: few; v_gene: TRBV19
CDR3nt: TGTGCTAGTGGGGCCTGGGCCACTAGCACAGATACGCAGTATTTT; CDR3aa: CASGAWATSTDTQYF; j_gene: TRBJ2-3; d_gene: -; abundance: many; v_gene: TRBV12-5
CDR3nt: TGTGCCAGCAGCGGGGGGGGGTCCTACGAGCAGTACTTC; CDR3aa: CASSGGGSYEQYF; j_gene: TRBJ2-7; d_gene: TRBD2; abundance: -; v_gene: TRBV7-6
CDR3nt: TGTGCCAGCAGCCACCCCGGGGCCAGGACAGCGAACACTGAAGCTTTCTTT; CDR3aa: CASSHPGARTANTEAFF; j_gene: TRBJ1-1; d_gene: -; abundance: few; v_gene: TRBV14
CDR3nt: TGTGCCAGCAGCTCTTCCCTAGCGGGGACCTACAATGAGCAGTTCTTC; CDR3aa: CASSSSLAGTYNEQFF; j_gene: TRBJ2-1; d_gene: TRBD2; abundance: -; v_gene: TRBV7-9
CDR3nt: TGTGCCAGCACAGAAGGACAGCTAAATTCACCCCTCCACTTT; CDR3aa: CASTEGQLNSPLHF; j_gene: TRBJ1-6; d_gene: -; abundance: -; v_gene: TRBV6-6